The rows below give T cell receptor beta chains drawn from one sample of a study of cytomegalovirus exposure and HLA in healthy donors. The repertoire was sequenced with immunoSEQ multiplex PCR; TCRdb's copy has only in-frame clones and lacks some. This table holds 150,000 to 200,000 clones, 70% to 90% found once. Sequenced input: PBMCs. Receptor source: a woman aged 50 to 65 in good health and CMV-seronegative. CDR3s include the opening cysteine and the closing phenylalanine or tryptophan. The D gene is left open where the match is weak. Only part of the rows carry a size: once, few, many, or a class if the clone is expanded.

abundance: .; v_gene: TRBV5-4; j_gene: TRBJ1-2; d_gene: TRBD1; CDR3aa: CASSFDGQGNYGYTF; CDR3nt: TGTGCCAGCAGCTTTGATGGACAGGGTAACTATGGCTACACCTTC
abundance: .; v_gene: TRBV28; j_gene: TRBJ2-7; d_gene: TRBD2; CDR3aa: CASRGGSGSLYEQYF; CDR3nt: TGTGCCAGCAGGGGTGGTAGCGGGAGTCTGTACGAGCAGTACTTC
abundance: few; v_gene: TRBV30; j_gene: TRBJ1-2; d_gene: .; CDR3aa: CAWTQVLPNYGYTF; CDR3nt: TGTGCCTGGACGCAGGTACTCCCTAACTATGGCTACACCTTC
abundance: .; v_gene: TRBV11-2; j_gene: TRBJ1-2; d_gene: TRBD1; CDR3aa: CASSRTGAGYGYTF; CDR3nt: TGTGCCAGCAGCAGGACAGGGGCTGGCTATGGCTACACCTTC
abundance: .; v_gene: TRBV29-1; j_gene: TRBJ1-1; d_gene: .; CDR3aa: CSVGRVGDTEAFF; CDR3nt: TGCAGCGTTGGGAGGGTAGGGGACACTGAAGCTTTCTTT
abundance: .; v_gene: TRBV5-1; j_gene: TRBJ2-7; d_gene: TRBD1; CDR3aa: CASSLGRDRDIYEQYF; CDR3nt: TGCGCCAGCAGCTTAGGTCGGGACAGGGATATCTACGAGCAGTACTTC
abundance: .; v_gene: TRBV30; j_gene: TRBJ2-2; d_gene: TRBD1; CDR3aa: CAWSPTGTASKRNTGELFF; CDR3nt: TGTGCCTGGAGCCCAACCGGGACAGCCTCAAAACGAAACACCGGGGAGCTGTTTTTT
abundance: .; v_gene: TRBV28; j_gene: TRBJ2-7; d_gene: .; CDR3aa: CASSSLDTFSYEQYF; CDR3nt: TGTGCCAGCAGTTCACTTGACACTTTCTCCTACGAGCAGTACTTC
abundance: .; v_gene: TRBV2; j_gene: TRBJ2-7; d_gene: .; CDR3aa: CASSDVLREQYF; CDR3nt: TGTGCCAGCAGTGACGTTCTTCGCGAGCAGTACTTC
abundance: .; v_gene: TRBV30; j_gene: TRBJ1-1; d_gene: .; CDR3aa: CVAQRATEAFF; CDR3nt: TGTGTCGCGCAGAGGGCCACTGAAGCTTTCTTT
abundance: once; v_gene: TRBV5-6; j_gene: TRBJ2-5; d_gene: .; CDR3aa: CASSLGGEETQYF; CDR3nt: TGTGCCAGCAGCTTGGGAGGAGAAGAGACCCAGTACTTC
abundance: .; v_gene: TRBV28; j_gene: TRBJ1-1; d_gene: .; CDR3aa: CASSPRGGRTEAFF; CDR3nt: TGTGCCAGCAGTCCGCGGGGGGGGCGGACTGAAGCTTTCTTT
abundance: .; v_gene: TRBV18; j_gene: TRBJ2-7; d_gene: TRBD1; CDR3aa: CASSTRRQGSDEQYF; CDR3nt: TGTGCCAGCTCAACACGACGACAGGGGTCGGACGAGCAGTACTTC
abundance: .; v_gene: TRBV5-5; j_gene: TRBJ2-1; d_gene: .; CDR3aa: CASSFPAGSSYNEQFF; CDR3nt: TGTGCCAGCAGCTTTCCCGCGGGGAGCTCCTACAATGAGCAGTTCTTC
abundance: .; v_gene: TRBV30; j_gene: TRBJ1-5; d_gene: .; CDR3aa: CAWSVGGNQPQHF; CDR3nt: TGTGCCTGGAGTGTCGGTGGCAATCAGCCCCAGCATTTT
abundance: few; v_gene: TRBV13; j_gene: TRBJ1-2; d_gene: TRBD1; CDR3aa: CASSLLGQGSYGYTF; CDR3nt: TGTGCCAGCAGCTTATTGGGACAGGGATCCTATGGCTACACCTTC
abundance: .; v_gene: TRBV29-1; j_gene: TRBJ2-3; d_gene: TRBD2; CDR3aa: CSVVGLAGGDTQYF; CDR3nt: TGCAGCGTGGTCGGACTAGCGGGAGGGGATACGCAGTATTTT
abundance: .; v_gene: TRBV2; j_gene: TRBJ2-7; d_gene: TRBD2; CDR3aa: CATNSGMAYEQYF; CDR3nt: TGTGCCACCAATAGCGGGATGGCCTACGAGCAGTACTTC
abundance: .; v_gene: TRBV2; j_gene: TRBJ1-5; d_gene: .; CDR3aa: CASRTDGNQPQHF; CDR3nt: TGTGCCAGCAGAACTGACGGGAATCAGCCCCAGCATTTT
abundance: .; v_gene: TRBV6-6; j_gene: TRBJ2-5; d_gene: TRBD2; CDR3aa: CATGSGGQGTQYF; CDR3nt: TGTGCCACCGGTAGCGGGGGACAAGGGACCCAGTACTTC
abundance: .; v_gene: TRBV19; j_gene: TRBJ2-2; d_gene: TRBD1; CDR3aa: CASSVGQGANTGELFF; CDR3nt: TGTGCCAGTAGTGTCGGACAGGGAGCGAACACCGGGGAGCTGTTTTTT
abundance: once; v_gene: TRBV29-1; j_gene: TRBJ1-1; d_gene: .; CDR3aa: CSVSPVGGSAEAFF; CDR3nt: TGCAGCGTTTCTCCTGTGGGGGGGAGTGCTGAAGCTTTCTTT
abundance: .; v_gene: TRBV10-1; j_gene: TRBJ2-3; d_gene: .; CDR3aa: CASSGRSNTQYF; CDR3nt: TGCGCCAGCAGTGGGAGATCGAATACGCAGTATTTT
abundance: few; v_gene: TRBV28; j_gene: TRBJ2-7; d_gene: TRBD1; CDR3aa: CASSFSGTAYEQYF; CDR3nt: TGTGCCAGCAGTTTCTCCGGGACAGCCTACGAGCAGTACTTC
abundance: .; v_gene: TRBV7-8; j_gene: TRBJ1-5; d_gene: TRBD1; CDR3aa: CASSSGHRGFDGQPQHF; CDR3nt: TGTGCCAGCAGCTCCGGCCACAGGGGATTTGACGGTCAGCCCCAGCATTTT
abundance: .; v_gene: TRBV5-6; j_gene: TRBJ2-1; d_gene: .; CDR3aa: CASTRRGYNEQFF; CDR3nt: TGTGCCAGCACCCGAAGGGGGTACAATGAGCAGTTCTTC
abundance: .; v_gene: TRBV28; j_gene: TRBJ2-7; d_gene: TRBD1; CDR3aa: CASSLLGQGVGSYEQYF; CDR3nt: TGTGCCAGCAGTTTATTGGGACAGGGGGTTGGATCCTACGAGCAGTACTTC
abundance: .; v_gene: TRBV28; j_gene: TRBJ2-3; d_gene: TRBD1; CDR3aa: CASSSSWDRGPDTQYF; CDR3nt: TGTGCCAGCAGTTCGTCCTGGGACAGGGGGCCAGATACGCAGTATTTT
abundance: .; v_gene: TRBV28; j_gene: TRBJ1-1; d_gene: .; CDR3aa: CASTPGVMVNTEAFF; CDR3nt: TGTGCCAGCACCCCAGGGGTCATGGTGAACACTGAAGCTTTCTTT
abundance: .; v_gene: TRBV29-1; j_gene: TRBJ1-1; d_gene: TRBD1; CDR3aa: CSVEGTGGVRTEAFF; CDR3nt: TGCAGCGTTGAAGGGACAGGGGGCGTCCGGACTGAAGCTTTCTTT
abundance: .; v_gene: TRBV2; j_gene: TRBJ2-3; d_gene: TRBD2; CDR3aa: CASSEGGSSTDTQYF; CDR3nt: TGTGCCAGCAGTGAAGGCGGGAGCTCCACAGATACGCAGTATTTT
abundance: .; v_gene: TRBV18; j_gene: TRBJ2-3; d_gene: .; CDR3aa: CASSPLTGSTDTQYF; CDR3nt: TGTGCCAGCTCACCCTTGACAGGAAGCACAGATACGCAGTATTTT
abundance: once; v_gene: TRBV28; j_gene: TRBJ2-1; d_gene: .; CDR3aa: CASRGQAYNEQFF; CDR3nt: TGTGCCAGCCGAGGACAAGCATACAATGAGCAGTTCTTC
abundance: .; v_gene: TRBV7-7; j_gene: TRBJ2-7; d_gene: TRBD2; CDR3aa: CAPPRLAGVSYEQYF; CDR3nt: TGTGCCCCCCCACGGCTAGCGGGGGTCTCCTACGAGCAGTACTTC
abundance: .; v_gene: TRBV18; j_gene: TRBJ2-7; d_gene: TRBD2; CDR3aa: CASSDGLAYEQYF; CDR3nt: TGTGCCAGCTCCGACGGACTAGCCTACGAGCAGTACTTC
abundance: .; v_gene: TRBV19; j_gene: TRBJ1-2; d_gene: TRBD1; CDR3aa: CASSRPGTVANYGYTF; CDR3nt: TGTGCCAGTAGCAGACCAGGGACAGTAGCTAACTATGGCTACACCTTC
abundance: .; v_gene: TRBV28; j_gene: TRBJ2-7; d_gene: TRBD2; CDR3aa: CASSSPATSGRAEQYF; CDR3nt: TGTGCCAGCAGTTCCCCCGCAACTAGCGGGAGGGCCGAGCAGTACTTC
abundance: .; v_gene: TRBV7-2; j_gene: TRBJ2-1; d_gene: TRBD2; CDR3aa: CASSSDRGLGFEQFF; CDR3nt: TGTGCCAGCAGCTCCGATAGGGGACTAGGTTTCGAGCAGTTCTTC
abundance: .; v_gene: TRBV28; j_gene: TRBJ1-2; d_gene: TRBD1; CDR3aa: CASTITGGEYGYTF; CDR3nt: TGTGCCAGCACAATTACAGGGGGCGAATATGGCTACACCTTC
abundance: .; v_gene: TRBV7-7; j_gene: TRBJ2-5; d_gene: .; CDR3aa: CASSHPRLGVQETQYF; CDR3nt: TGTGCCAGCAGCCACCCCCGCCTCGGGGTCCAAGAGACCCAGTACTTC
abundance: .; v_gene: TRBV14; j_gene: TRBJ2-2; d_gene: .; CDR3aa: CASSVYSTGELFF; CDR3nt: TGTGCCAGCAGCGTCTACAGCACCGGGGAGCTGTTTTTT
abundance: .; v_gene: TRBV5-1; j_gene: TRBJ2-5; d_gene: TRBD2; CDR3aa: CASSSLTSGSWETQYF; CDR3nt: TGCGCCAGCAGCTCCCTGACTAGCGGGAGTTGGGAGACCCAGTACTTC
abundance: .; v_gene: TRBV4-2; j_gene: TRBJ1-2; d_gene: TRBD1; CDR3aa: CASSQGMTGGDSYGYTF; CDR3nt: TGTGCCAGCAGCCAAGGAATGACAGGGGGCGACTCCTATGGCTACACCTTC
abundance: .; v_gene: TRBV10-3; j_gene: TRBJ2-7; d_gene: TRBD1; CDR3aa: CAISVDQGDPYEQYF; CDR3nt: TGTGCCATCAGTGTCGACCAGGGGGATCCCTACGAGCAGTACTTC
abundance: .; v_gene: TRBV6-6; j_gene: TRBJ2-5; d_gene: TRBD2; CDR3aa: CASSWGGGRARETQYF; CDR3nt: TGTGCCAGCAGTTGGGGAGGCGGGAGGGCCAGAGAGACCCAGTACTTC
abundance: .; v_gene: TRBV2; j_gene: TRBJ2-1; d_gene: TRBD1; CDR3aa: CASSGTGGIYNEQFF; CDR3nt: TGTGCCAGCAGCGGAACAGGGGGCATCTACAATGAGCAGTTCTTC
abundance: .; v_gene: TRBV28; j_gene: TRBJ2-7; d_gene: .; CDR3aa: CASRGAVVGNEQYF; CDR3nt: TGTGCCAGCAGGGGGGCAGTGGTGGGGAACGAGCAGTACTTC
abundance: .; v_gene: TRBV6-6; j_gene: TRBJ2-1; d_gene: .; CDR3aa: CASSSRQGDNEQFF; CDR3nt: TGTGCCAGCAGTTCTAGGCAGGGTGACAATGAGCAGTTCTTC
abundance: .; v_gene: TRBV4-2; j_gene: TRBJ1-2; d_gene: .; CDR3aa: CASSLRDIGGYTF; CDR3nt: TGTGCCAGCAGCTTACGGGACATTGGAGGCTACACCTTC
abundance: .; v_gene: TRBV4-1; j_gene: TRBJ2-7; d_gene: .; CDR3aa: CASSRLDGPDYEQYF; CDR3nt: TGCGCCAGCAGCCGCCTGGATGGGCCGGACTACGAGCAGTACTTC
abundance: .; v_gene: TRBV28; j_gene: TRBJ2-7; d_gene: .; CDR3aa: CASSFRLSSYEQYF; CDR3nt: TGTGCCAGCAGTTTTAGACTGAGCTCCTACGAGCAGTACTTC
abundance: once; v_gene: TRBV5-6; j_gene: TRBJ1-1; d_gene: .; CDR3aa: CASSSMTEGNTEAFF; CDR3nt: TGTGCCAGCAGCTCGATGACAGAAGGGAACACTGAAGCTTTCTTT
abundance: .; v_gene: TRBV30; j_gene: TRBJ2-1; d_gene: .; CDR3aa: CAWARGGTYNEQFF; CDR3nt: TGTGCCTGGGCCCGGGGCGGGACCTACAATGAGCAGTTCTTC
abundance: once; v_gene: TRBV7-2; j_gene: TRBJ2-5; d_gene: TRBD2; CDR3aa: CASSKAGGETQYF; CDR3nt: TGTGCCAGCAGTAAAGCGGGGGGGGAGACCCAGTACTTC
abundance: .; v_gene: TRBV7-6; j_gene: TRBJ2-3; d_gene: TRBD1; CDR3aa: CASSLGQGALTDTQYF; CDR3nt: TGTGCCAGCAGCTTAGGACAGGGGGCCCTCACAGATACGCAGTATTTT
abundance: .; v_gene: TRBV18; j_gene: TRBJ2-1; d_gene: .; CDR3aa: CASSASGNEQFF; CDR3nt: TGTGCCAGCTCAGCCAGCGGGAATGAGCAGTTCTTC
abundance: .; v_gene: TRBV18; j_gene: TRBJ1-6; d_gene: .; CDR3aa: CASSLAIGQTNSPLHF; CDR3nt: TGTGCCAGCTCACTAGCAATTGGACAGACTAATTCACCCCTCCACTTT
abundance: .; v_gene: TRBV4-2; j_gene: TRBJ2-2; d_gene: TRBD1; CDR3aa: CASSPLGQGAKSGELFF; CDR3nt: TGTGCCAGCAGCCCGCTCGGACAGGGGGCTAAATCCGGGGAGCTGTTTTTT